Listed here are 25 T cell receptor beta chains from one sample, sequenced in a study of cytomegalovirus exposure and HLA in healthy donors. Profiled with immunoSEQ multiplex PCR; TCRdb holds only in-frame clones, not every one. Seen here are 150,000 to 180,000 clones, 86% observed once, and the top ten hold 2.1%. The material sequenced was PBMCs. The receptors come from a human donor in good health.

The V gene is TRBV5-1, the J gene TRBJ2-7, with 9 bases identical to TRBD1. Germline assignment: CDR1 SGHRS and CDR2 YFSETQ. V trimming: 5 bases; J trimming: 6 bases; junction bases outside the gene matches: 6. This CDR3 region has 13 residues. CDR3 residues: CASRQGASLEQYF. The CDR3, as DNA: TGCGCCAGCAGACAGGGGGCATCTCTCGAGCAGTACTTC.

The chain is built from TRBV9 and TRBJ2-5, with TRBD2 identical over 7 bases. CDR3 length: 14 amino acids. From germline, CDR1 is SGDLS and CDR2 YYNGEE. The trim removed 2 bases at V and 4 bases at J, leaving 5 bases unmatched. The CDR3 region is CASSVGREPETQYF. CDR3 coding DNA: TGTGCCAGCAGCGTCGGGCGGGAGCCAGAGACCCAGTACTTC. Drawing the rest from reference TRBV9 and TRBJ2-5, the complete variable domain is DSGVTQTPKHLITATGQRVTLRCSPRSGDLSVYWYQQSLDQGLQFLIQYYNGEERAKGNILERFSAQQFPDLHSELNLSSLELGDSALYFCASSVGREPETQYFGPGTRLLVL.

The chain combines TRBV28 with TRBJ1-3; the match to TRBD1 covers 9 bases. Per germline, CDR1 MDHEN and CDR2 SYDVKM. Trimming cost V 5 bases and J 0 bases; bases outside gene matches: 5. The CDR3 sequence is 16 residues long. CDR3 sequence reads: CASSVWTGDSGNTIYF. The DNA of the CDR3 is TGTGCCAGCAGTGTCTGGACAGGGGACTCTGGAAACACCATATATTTT.

This clone was detected only once. The chain employs TRBV6-6 and TRBJ1-1; tentative D call: TRBD1 (5 bases). Per the germline V gene, CDR1 is MNHNY and CDR2 is SVGAGI (reference sequence). Trimming removed 7 bases at V and 1 base at J, with 13 bases between. This CDR3 spans 14 amino acids. The CDR3, as DNA: TGTGCCAGCACCAAGGACACTCCGAACACTGAAGCTTTCTTT. This codes for CASTKDTPNTEAFF.

The genes are TRBV29-1 and TRBJ1-2; a weak D match, TRBD1 (5 bases). The CDR3 runs to 12 residues. The ends were cut back, 0 bases at V and 8 bases at J, with 10 bases in the middle. Germline V gene data show CDR1 as SQVTM and CDR2 as ANQGSEA. CDR3 in DNA: TGCAGCGTTGAAGATTCCGGGGGAGGCTACACCTTC. Translating it yields CSVEDSGGGYTF. Full variable domain (missing parts from reference TRBV29-1 and TRBJ1-2): SAVISQKPSRDICQRGTSLTIQCQVDSQVTMMFWYRQQPGQSLTLIATANQGSEATYESGFVIDKFPISRPNLTFSTLTVSNMSPEDSSIYLCSVEDSGGGYTFGSGTRLTVV.

This chain joins TRBV5-4 and TRBJ2-7; D might be TRBD1 (6 bases). The CDR3 length is 14 residues. Trimming stripped 4 bases from V and 2 bases from J, with 13 bases between. Germline V CDR1 and CDR2: SGHNT, YYREEE (reference sequence). CDR3 region: CASSPDSFTYEQYF. DNA of the CDR3: TGTGCCAGCAGCCCGGACAGCTTCACCTACGAGCAGTACTTC.

This chain connects TRBV5-5 to TRBJ1-1; maybe TRBD1 (5 bases). Germline V gene data show CDR1 as SGHKS and CDR2 as YYEKEE (reference sequence). This CDR3 contains 15 residues. V gave up 0 bases and J gave up 5 bases, with 14 bases separating them. Written as DNA, the CDR3 is TGTGCCAGCAGCTTGGCGCAGGCCGGGGGTACTGAAGCTTTCTTT. It yields the protein CASSLAQAGGTEAFF.

This clone was picked up a small number of times. The chain couples TRBV2 to TRBJ2-1; weak D call: TRBD1 (5 bases). V shed 8 bases and J shed 4 bases, with 18 bases lying between them. Germline V gene sequence: CDR1 SNHLY, CDR2 FYNNEI. The CDR3 totals 15 residues. The CDR3 sequence: CASRLEWTSYNEQFF. Written as DNA, the CDR3 is TGTGCCAGCCGTCTCGAGTGGACATCGTACAATGAGCAGTTCTTC.

The chain is built from TRBV27 and TRBJ1-2, with 12 bases aligning to TRBD1. From germline, CDR1 is MNHEY and CDR2 SMNVEV (reference sequence). V trimming: 5 bases; J trimming: 4 bases; junction bases outside the gene matches: 8. The CDR3 contains 16 residues. This CDR3 is CASSPPGTGGVYGYTF. The CDR3 bases are TGTGCCAGCAGTCCCCCCGGGACAGGGGGCGTCTATGGCTACACCTTC.

This rearrangement joins TRBV29-1 to TRBJ2-3; TRBD2 agrees at 7 bases. This CDR3 is built from 13 residues. The V gene's germline CDR1 is SQVTM and CDR2 ANQGSEA. V dropped 7 bases and J dropped 2; count of bases not matched to a gene: 6. The CDR3 bases are TGCAGCGGGAAACTAGCGCTCACAGATACGCAGTATTTT. Its protein is CSGKLALTDTQYF.

This clone was recorded once. V usage is TRBV5-4 and J usage is TRBJ2-6; D ambiguous. There are 17 residues in the CDR3. The V gene's germline CDR1 is SGHNT and CDR2 YYREEE (reference sequence). Trimming removed 2 bases at V and 0 bases at J, with 12 bases between. This chain's CDR3 is CASSFNRPGSGANVLTF. CDR3 coding DNA: TGTGCCAGCAGCTTTAACCGTCCCGGCTCTGGGGCCAACGTCCTGACTTTC.

The gene calls are TRBV7-3 and TRBJ2-3; 9 nucleotides align to TRBD2. Germline V gives CDR1 SGHTA, CDR2 FQGTGA. There are 15 residues in the CDR3. J was trimmed by 1 base and V by 1 base; bases with no gene match: 0. CDR3 coding DNA: TGTGCCAGCAGCTTAAAGCGGGGGGGCACAGATACGCAGTATTTT. Translation gives CASSLKRGGTDTQYF.

This chain joins TRBV5-6 and TRBJ2-7; tentative D call: TRBD1 (6 bases). This CDR3 is built from 13 residues. Trimming took 3 bases from V and 0 from J, leaving 7 bases between them. Germline values: CDR1 SGHDT, CDR2 YYEEEE. CDR3 loop: CASSWGHSYEQYF. The CDR3 region has the DNA TGTGCCAGCAGCTGGGGACACTCCTACGAGCAGTACTTC.

The chain has TRBV29-1 and TRBJ1-1; D may be TRBD1 (5 bases). With 7 bases removed from V and 9 bases from J, the gap between germline ends came to 24 bases. Germline V gene lookup returns CDR1 SQVTM and CDR2 ANQGSEA. The CDR3 spans 14 residues. CDR3 bases: TGCAGCGCACCCTTGGGGGGGTCACAAGGTAAAGCTTTCTTT. Translating it yields CSAPLGGSQGKAFF.

This sequence joins TRBV27 and TRBJ2-3; D is ambiguous. The length of the CDR3 is 12 residues. The V gene's germline CDR1 is MNHEY and CDR2 SMNVEV (reference sequence). V was shortened by 5 bases and J by 11 bases, with 14 bases between the two germline ends. In DNA form, the CDR3 reads TGTGCCAGCAGTCCCTACACCGAGGTGCAGTATTTT. It is translated as CASSPYTEVQYF.

J is TRBJ1-4 and V is TRBV19; 10 bases are shared with TRBD1. CDR3 length: 17 amino acids. The germline CDR1 and CDR2 sequences are LNHDA and SQIVND (reference sequence). V dropped 1 base and J dropped 8; count of bases not matched to a gene: 10. CDR3 sequence reads: CASSIAVWGTGVEKLFF. The DNA for the CDR3 is TGTGCCAGTAGTATAGCTGTATGGGGGACAGGGGTGGAAAAACTGTTTTTT.

The rearrangement links TRBV18 to TRBJ2-5; possible D gene TRBD1, 6 bases. The V gene lost 9 bases and the J gene lost 1 base, with 9 bases spanning the gap. Germline-derived CDR1 and CDR2 are KGHSH and LQKENI. The CDR3 runs 12 residues. The CDR3: CASSDSQETQYF. The CDR3 DNA sequence: TGTGCCAGTTCGGACAGCCAAGAGACCCAGTACTTC.

There are a few counts of this clone. V and J are TRBV7-9 and TRBJ1-1; 8 bases fit TRBD1. This CDR3 has 16 residues. Trimming removed 0 bases from V and 4 bases from J; junction bases left unmatched: 7. Per the germline V gene, CDR1 is SEHNR and CDR2 is FQNEAQ (reference sequence). The CDR3 is CASSLAGHRGGTEAFF. As DNA, the CDR3 is TGTGCCAGCAGCTTAGCGGGACACAGGGGGGGCACTGAAGCTTTCTTT.

J is TRBJ1-6 and V is TRBV6-5, with D perhaps TRBD1 (5 bases). CDR3 length: 14 residues. Germline V CDR1 and CDR2: MNHEY, SVGAGI. The V and J ends lost 2 bases and 7 bases respectively, with 9 bases between them. CDR3 in amino acids: CASSYGAGNSPLHF. CDR3 in DNA: TGTGCCAGCAGTTACGGGGCGGGGAATTCACCCCTCCACTTT.

This clone was counted only a few times. The chain employs TRBV12-5 and TRBJ1-1; TRBD1 matches 7 bases. The CDR3 runs 13 residues. V shed 11 bases and J 0 bases; nucleotides not matched to a gene: 6. The V gene's germline CDR1 is LGHNT and CDR2 FRNRAP. The CDR3 region is CAGSGTVNTEAFF. The DNA for the CDR3 is TGTGCTGGGTCCGGGACAGTGAACACTGAAGCTTTCTTT.

The rearrangement links TRBV29-1 to TRBJ1-1; perhaps TRBD1 as D (6 bases). V was shortened by 6 bases and J by 2 bases, with 19 bases between the two germline ends. The germline CDR1 and CDR2 sequences are SQVTM and ANQGSEA. The CDR3 length is 15 residues. The CDR3 coding sequence is TGCAGCGTGGGTACTACAGGGTTTAGTAACACTGAAGCTTTCTTT. Its translation: CSVGTTGFSNTEAFF.

V and J are TRBV11-2 and TRBJ2-7; 8 nucleotides align to TRBD1. Germline V gene data show CDR1 as SGHAT and CDR2 as FQNNGV. CDR3 length: 15 amino acids. The ends lost 5 bases at V and 2 bases at J; junction bases unmatched: 8. CDR3 loop: CASSPADRVTYEQYF. In nucleotides, the CDR3 is TGTGCCAGCAGCCCGGCGGACAGGGTCACCTACGAGCAGTACTTC.

V and J are TRBV7-9 and TRBJ2-7; 10 nucleotides align to TRBD1. Trimming took 0 bases from V and 6 from J; bases not matched to a gene: 2. The CDR3 covers 14 residues. The germline V gene encodes CDR1 SEHNR and CDR2 FQNEAQ (reference sequence). The CDR3 loop is CASSLAGTGVEQYF. In nucleotides, the CDR3 is TGTGCCAGCAGCTTAGCGGGGACAGGGGTCGAGCAGTACTTC.

The genes are TRBV2 and TRBJ1-3; the D gene is possibly TRBD1 (5 bases). Germline lookup yields CDR1 SNHLY and CDR2 FYNNEI. Trimming removed 3 bases at V and 0 bases at J, with 9 bases between. There are 15 residues in the CDR3. CDR3 DNA: TGTGCCAGCAGTGATGGGGGGTCCTCTGGAAACACCATATATTTT. Its translation: CASSDGGSSGNTIYF.

This clone was recorded once. The gene calls are TRBV30 and TRBJ2-1; 10 bases map to TRBD2. Per germline, CDR1 GTSNPN and CDR2 SVGIG (reference sequence). This CDR3 has 15 amino acids. V lost 1 base, J lost 5 bases, and 5 bases stayed unmatched. The CDR3 DNA sequence: TGTGCCTGGAGTGCGAGACTAGCGGGTGACAATGAGCAGTTCTTC. Translated, it gives CAWSARLAGDNEQFF.